The T cell receptor beta chain described here comes from a study of shared clonotypes between healthy human individuals (dated by TCRdb to 2020 to 2022). As for the study more broadly: Two women and a few men aged 18 to 49 years were included in the cohort. Blood TCR repertoires of five healthy adults were deeply sequenced to estimate repertoire size and the extent of clonotype sharing between individuals. Each donor's leukapheresis produced roughly between roughly 0.85 and 10 billion PBMCs. Different laboratories and diverse techniques were used to prepare libraries and sequence TCR repertoires, to increase sequencing depth and limit assay-specific biases. Per donor, three plates each were used for CD4 naive and CD4 memory, two for CD8 naive, and one for CD8 memory. Results the study describes overall, beyond this receptor: Naive subsets generally had larger estimated clonotype richness than memory subsets did. Because the study included a small number of donors, the genetic and exposure-history diversity represented was limited. Higher generation probabilities were observed for clonotypes shared by all four sorted-subset donors than for non-shared clonotypes. Pairwise subsampling indicated that sequencing depth was expected to affect the degree of clonotype sharing among donors. When a handful of donors were compared, the shared fraction of clonotypes was about 5% for naive CD4, 3% to 4% for naive CD8, 2% to 2.5% for memory CD4, and roughly 0.4% for memory CD8. Rarefaction of sorted-subset datasets indicated incomplete sequencing despite the large sequencing depth. Sampling was limited to blood, and TCR repertoires in tissue likely differ from TCR repertoires in blood.

Inclusive of the bounding cysteine and phenylalanine, the CDR3 is 14 residues long. Only CDR3 DNA is held: 42 bases, read in frame from base 1. Based on the germline V gene (reference sequence), the CDR1 and CDR2 sequences are MNHEY and SMNVEV. V sheds 5 bases and J sheds 2 bases, leaving 12 bases between their ends. Using the deep immunoSEQ assay, multiplex PCR amplified TCR CDR3 regions from genomic DNA. Extracted genomic DNA from each cell subset was distributed evenly across all wells of several immunoSEQ 96-well plates, and each plate was treated as a replicate. For sorted subsets, each replicate PCR was loaded with roughly 0.2 ug genomic DNA, equivalent to 25,000 to 35,000 T cell genomes. The purified libraries were quantified using a Qubit 3.0 fluorometer, sized with a Bioanalyzer 2100, and then quantified again using the KAPA Library Quantification kit. A separate single-read 150-cycle Illumina NextSeq 550 flow cell was used to sequence each immunoSEQ 96-well plate. Per the source publication's procedure: Because the immunoSEQ output included only junctional sequences and no quality scores, the filtering could not be the same as the filtering used for full-length reads. To assign V/J genes and CDR3, sequences were annotated using PyIR, a Python wrapper for IgBLAST v1.9, with IMGT germline references. Reads were removed for weak V/J assignments (E-value above 1e-6), missing CDR3, stop codons, out-of-frame junctions, or ambiguous translated residues. V3J clonotypes were defined as sequences sharing an identical inferred V gene, J gene, and CDR3 amino acid sequence. To compute the percentage overlap between repertoires, the number of shared unique clonotypes was divided by the size of the smaller repertoire. Richness of each repertoire was evaluated using RTK rarefaction, the Chao1 estimator, and Recon v2.1 estimates of unobserved clonotypes. Generation probabilities for all TCRbeta clonotypes obtained by the gDNA method from a handful of donors were computed using OLGA. Not all clones reach the TCRdb copy of this immuneACCESS table, which keeps in-frame sequences only. Checked studies attribute under half of the gap to unresolved V genes and leave the rest unexplained. V and J calls plus clone size are reproduced from that table; the DNA served to infer D and trimming. The table for this sample lists a few million clones; 85% to 95% of them were counted only once. Of the sample, around 1.7% falls within the top ten clones.

CD8 naive samples were CD45RO-negative cells positively selected for CCR7, giving a CD45RA+CCR7+ population that excluded TemRA cells. Healthy HIV-negative adults with no recently reported acute infections or vaccinations were included as donors. Only Caucasian adults living in Nashville, Tennessee, USA were represented among the donors. Blood was collected by leukapheresis, and PBMCs were isolated by Ficoll-Histopaque density gradient centrifugation and then cryopreserved in liquid nitrogen vapor phase. Purity and quantity of every magnetically sorted T cell population were checked by analytical flow cytometry. Genomic DNA was isolated from each sorted fraction and quantified by UV absorbance on a Nanodrop 2000c. Worth noting for this clone: Its antigen is currently not known. No base quality values were provided; no much bigger clone lies one nucleotide off. The same CDR3 arises from other DNA sequences in this sample as well.

This clonotype originated in a man aged 18 to 29 in good health. Some clones in this sample may be carry-over from other donors' samples. Sequenced: naive CD8+ T cells from PBMCs. The cell subset or site label, as the study defines it: CD45RA+CCR7+. The rearranged chain carries TRBV27 and TRBJ1-2; TRBD1 could be the D gene, as 6 bases match. The CDR3 protein sequence reads: CASSPRTANYGYTF. The DNA sequence is as follows: TGTGCCAGCAGTCCAAGGACAGCCAACTATGGCTACACCTTC.